This TCR beta chain emerged from a study of identical twins. TCRdb independently ran MiXCR on the 5' RACE reads; one entry per CDR3 protein. Of 690,000 or so distinct CDR3 sequences in the sample, 5.5% to 7.5% were seen once. Healthy Caucasian donors formed the entire cohort. Germline assignment: CDR1 MRHNA and CDR2 SNTAGT. The length of the CDR3 is 20 residues. The ends lost 3 bases at V and 4 bases at J; junction bases unmatched: 22. Regarding this clonotype: Its target is unknown.

Study-wide results and caveats: Invariant MAIT and iNKT cells are populations that could partly confound zero-insertion analyses. Some out-of-frame alpha sequences were shared by twins, and these showed excess low generation probability.

Sequenced: naive T cells sorted from blood. The receptor was isolated from a man aged 18 to 35 in good health. The chain has TRBV6-4 and TRBJ2-3, with 7 bases that match TRBD2. The CDR3 loop reads CASSDRLAGDRVGRPDTQYF. The DNA for the CDR3 is TGTGCCAGCAGTGATCGACTAGCCGGGGATCGAGTGGGGCGGCCAGATACGCAGTATTTT.